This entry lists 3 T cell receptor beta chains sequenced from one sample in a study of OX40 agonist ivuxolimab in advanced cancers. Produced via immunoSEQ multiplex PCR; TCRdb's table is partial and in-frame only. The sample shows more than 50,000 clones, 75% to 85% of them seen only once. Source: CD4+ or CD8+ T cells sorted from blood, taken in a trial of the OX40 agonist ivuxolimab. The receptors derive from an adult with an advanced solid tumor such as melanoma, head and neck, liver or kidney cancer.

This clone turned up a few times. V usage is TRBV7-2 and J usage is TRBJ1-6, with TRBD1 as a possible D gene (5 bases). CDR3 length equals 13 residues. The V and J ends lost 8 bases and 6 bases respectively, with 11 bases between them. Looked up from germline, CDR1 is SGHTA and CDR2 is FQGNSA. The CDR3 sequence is CASGSGTNSPLHF. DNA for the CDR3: TGTGCCAGCGGTTCAGGGACTAATTCACCCCTCCACTTT.

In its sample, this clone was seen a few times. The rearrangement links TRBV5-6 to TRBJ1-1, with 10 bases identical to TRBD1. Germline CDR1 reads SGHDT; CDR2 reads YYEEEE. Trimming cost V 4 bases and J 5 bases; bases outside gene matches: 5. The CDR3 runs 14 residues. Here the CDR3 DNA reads TGTGCCAGCAGCCCCGGACAGGGGGGTACTGAAGCTTTCTTT. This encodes CASSPGQGGTEAFF.

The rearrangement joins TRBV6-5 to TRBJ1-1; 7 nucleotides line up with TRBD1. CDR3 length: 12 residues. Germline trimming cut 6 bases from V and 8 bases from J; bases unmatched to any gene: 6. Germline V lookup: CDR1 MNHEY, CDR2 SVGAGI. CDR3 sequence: CASSLQGKEAFF. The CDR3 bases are TGTGCCAGCAGCCTACAGGGGAAGGAAGCTTTCTTT.